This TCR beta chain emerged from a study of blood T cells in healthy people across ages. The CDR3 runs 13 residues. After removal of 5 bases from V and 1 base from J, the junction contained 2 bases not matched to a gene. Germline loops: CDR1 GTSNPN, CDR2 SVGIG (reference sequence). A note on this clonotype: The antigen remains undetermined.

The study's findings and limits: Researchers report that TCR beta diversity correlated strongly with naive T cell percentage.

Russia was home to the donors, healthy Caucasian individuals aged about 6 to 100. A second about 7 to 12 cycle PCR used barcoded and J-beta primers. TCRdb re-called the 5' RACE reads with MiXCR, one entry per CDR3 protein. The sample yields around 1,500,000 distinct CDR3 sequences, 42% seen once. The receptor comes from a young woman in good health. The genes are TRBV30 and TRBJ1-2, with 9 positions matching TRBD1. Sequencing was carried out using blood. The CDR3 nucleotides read TGTGCCTGGGTGGGACAGGGTAACTATGGCTACACCTTC. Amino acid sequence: CAWVGQGNYGYTF.